Following are 9 T cell receptor beta chains from one sample sequenced in a study of human T cells and chemical hapten exposure. TCRdb recomputed calls from the RACE reads with MiXCR, one row per CDR3 protein. The sample lists more than 150,000 distinct CDR3 sequences; roughly 30% were seen once. Noted time point: pre-sensitization, week 0. Treatment: therapeutic diphenylcyclopropenone sensitization with weekly scalp DPC. Sequencing used whole blood, obtained in connection with sensitization to the hapten diphenylcyclopropenone (DPC). The origin of the receptors is a woman aged 30 to 39 with alopecia areata. Some clones in this sample may be carry-over from other donors' samples.

This clonotype was counted a few times. The rearrangement uses TRBV7-2 and TRBJ2-3, with no clear D. CDR1 SGHTA and CDR2 FQGNSA come from the germline V gene. The CDR3 has 12 residues. Trimming cost V 2 bases and J 5 bases, with 5 bases left between them. Here the CDR3 DNA reads TGTGCCAGCAGCTTATATCGAGATACGCAGTATTTT. Its protein is CASSLYRDTQYF.

V usage is TRBV10-3 and J usage is TRBJ2-7; possible D gene TRBD1, 5 bases. Germline CDR1 and CDR2: ENHRY and SYGVKD. Trimming cost V 8 bases and J 2 bases, with 13 bases left between them. The length of the CDR3 is 13 residues. The CDR3 nucleotides are TGTGCCATCGCTGACAGTGAGCCCTACGAGCAGTACTTC. This codes for CAIADSEPYEQYF.

This clonotype was counted only a few times. The chain links TRBV28 to TRBJ2-4; TRBD1 might be the D (5 bases). Germline CDR1 is MDHEN and CDR2 is SYDVKM. The CDR3 consists of 15 residues. With 6 bases removed from V and 0 bases from J, the gap between germline ends came to 12 bases. As DNA, the CDR3 is TGTGCCAGCAGACCCAGGGATCTAGCCAAAAACATTCAGTACTTC. It is translated as CASRPRDLAKNIQYF.

This clonotype was seen a handful of times. The chain carries TRBV28 and TRBJ2-7; TRBD1 is a possible D gene (5 bases). This CDR3 comprises 14 residues. CDR1 is MDHEN, CDR2 SYDVKM, per germline. V gave up 0 bases and J gave up 5 bases, with 11 bases separating them. The CDR3 coding sequence is TGTGCCAGCAGTTTATGGGCCCAGGGCCACGAGCAGTACTTC. This sequence encodes CASSLWAQGHEQYF.

The chain couples TRBV20-1 to TRBJ2-7; 8 bases agree with TRBD2. The germline CDR1 and CDR2 sequences are DFQATT and SNEGSKA (reference sequence). This CDR3 has 15 residues. Germline trimming cut 1 base from V and 4 bases from J; bases unmatched to any gene: 9. The CDR3 region is CSARAPAGDSYEQYF. CDR3 sequence (DNA): TGCAGTGCTAGAGCTCCAGCGGGGGACTCATACGAGCAGTACTTC.

The rearrangement uses TRBV28 and TRBJ1-3, with D perhaps matching TRBD1 (5 bases). V lost 2 bases, J lost 1 base, and 12 bases lay in between. Germline values: CDR1 MDHEN, CDR2 SYDVKM. The CDR3 has 16 amino acids. The DNA of the CDR3 is TGTGCCAGCAGTTTAGATCAGGGTTTATCTGGAAACACCATATATTTT. Protein: CASSLDQGLSGNTIYF.

The rearrangement joins TRBV4-1 to TRBJ2-1; no reliable D call. This CDR3 spans 15 amino acids. The V and J ends lost 0 bases and 1 base respectively, with 7 bases between them. Germline-derived CDR1 and CDR2 are MGHRA and YSYEKL. The CDR3 nucleotides read TGCGCCAGCAGCCAAGAAACTGGTTCCTACAATGAGCAGTTCTTC. Translating it yields CASSQETGSYNEQFF.

In this sample, this clonotype turned up a few times. This chain uses TRBV5-1 with TRBJ1-4, with D perhaps matching TRBD1 (6 bases). CDR1 is SGHRS, CDR2 YFSETQ, per germline. The V end lost 7 bases, the J end lost 3 bases, and 13 bases lay between the germline ends. The CDR3 covers 14 residues. The CDR3 DNA is TGCGCCAGCGGAGGGGGACTTGCTAATGAAAAACTGTTTTTT. As protein: CASGGGLANEKLFF.

This clonotype was detected only a few times. The genes are TRBV30 and TRBJ2-3; no clear D gene. CDR1 is GTSNPN and CDR2 is SVGIG in the germline V gene (reference sequence). Deletions cut 4 bases from V and 2 bases from J, with 13 bases between. The length of the CDR3 is 14 residues. The CDR3 bases are TGTGCCTGGACGTCGGATTTAATCACAGATACGCAGTATTTT. Translation gives CAWTSDLITDTQYF. Full variable domain (remainder filled in from reference TRBV30 and TRBJ2-3): SQTIHQWPATLVQPVGSPLSLECTVEGTSNPNLYWYRQAAGRGLQLLFYSVGIGQISSEVPQNLSASRPQDRQFILSSKKLLLSDSGFYLCAWTSDLITDTQYFGPGTRLTVL.